This T cell receptor beta chain was captured in a study of T cells in Graves' hyperthyroidism and ophthalmopathy. The study, taken as a whole, reports: Ophthalmopathy was model-predicted a median roughly 6.2 months pre-onset. Most thyroid clonotypes that were expanded above 0.001 also turned up in blood.

CDR1 DFQATT and CDR2 SNEGSKA come from the germline V gene (reference sequence). V was pared by 5 bases and J by 1 base, with 12 bases between. The CDR3 is 14 residues long. Amplification of TCR beta CDR3 regions used RNA as the template. First-round RT-PCR of the TCR CDR3 relied on the HTBI primer set. TCRdb re-called the multiplex PCR reads through MiXCR, storing one row per CDR3 protein. The sample holds about 640,000 distinct CDR3 sequences; around 21% are singletons and the top ten take about 35%. Diagnostic decisions used clinical symptoms, serum thyroxine and TRAb, thyroid ultrasound and orbital computed tomography. This clonotype was detected a few times. Its antigen is unknown.

The V call is TRBV20-1, the J call TRBJ2-1, with D tentatively TRBD2 (5 bases). The sequence was obtained from a man younger than 40 with Graves' ophthalmopathy. Specimen: blood. CDR3 DNA sequence: TGCAGTGCTCCCCCCGGAGGTTCCTACAATGAGCAGTTCTTC. Amino acids: CSAPPGGSYNEQFF.